This T cell receptor (beta chain) originates from a study of blood T cell repertoires in COVID-19. Across the study: COVID-19 samples collected from the United States, Italy and Spain covered acute and convalescent phases.

Recruitment covered roughly 24 US areas and drew participants whose ages spanned roughly 18 to 89 years. Original methodology: Amplification with reference gene primers provided the estimates of nucleated cell counts. The table came from immunoSEQ multiplex PCR; TCRdb's copy has only in-frame clones and leaves some out. V and J calls and clone size are copied from that table; D and trimming were computed from the DNA. The table lists roughly 180,000 clones, roughly 80% of them singletons. The CDR3 runs to 14 residues. The V and J ends lost 8 bases and 9 bases respectively, with 20 bases between them. Germline CDR1 and CDR2: SNHLY and FYNNEI.

The receptor was derived from a woman in her thirties or forties with acute COVID-19. Sequenced: PBMCs or T cells enriched from blood (not recorded which). The chain couples TRBV2 to TRBJ2-1; D might be TRBD1 (6 bases). CDR3 nucleotide sequence: TGTGCCAGCGGGGCAGGGGTAAGGGAGATTGAGCAGTTCTTC. Its translation is CASGAGVREIEQFF.